The 18 T cell receptor beta chains below come from one sample, sequenced in a study of cytomegalovirus exposure and HLA in healthy donors. Both 60 Vbeta primers and 13 Jbeta primers went into the PCR. Here immunoSEQ multiplex PCR was the method, and the copy in TCRdb shows in-frame clones only, minus some. The sample shows about 120,000 clones, approximately 8% of them seen only once. Sequencing was carried out using PBMCs. These receptors all come from a woman aged 40 to 49 in good health and CMV-seropositive.

This clone was counted a few times. The chain links TRBV28 to TRBJ1-5; D unresolved. From germline, CDR1 is MDHEN and CDR2 SYDVKM. The CDR3 totals 15 residues. The V end lost 5 bases, the J end lost 0 bases, and 11 bases lay between the germline ends. The CDR3 sequence: CASSRGDYSNQPQHF. DNA of the CDR3: TGTGCCAGCAGTCGGGGAGACTATAGCAATCAGCCCCAGCATTTT.

This clone appeared a few times. V gene TRBV19 combines with J gene TRBJ1-5; D is unresolved. CDR1 and CDR2 from the germline V gene are LNHDA and SQIVND (reference sequence). This CDR3 has 15 amino acids. V lost 1 base, J lost 3 bases, and 10 bases lay in between. CDR3 DNA sequence: TGTGCCAGTAGTATAGGAGGGAATCTCAATCAGCCCCAGCATTTT. The encoded protein is CASSIGGNLNQPQHF. Together with reference TRBV19 and TRBJ1-5, the CDR3 gives the full variable domain: DGGITQSPKYLFRKEGQNVTLSCEQNLNHDAMYWYRQDPGQGLRLIYYSQIVNDFQKGDIAEGYSVSREKKESFPLTVTSAQKNPTAFYLCASSIGGNLNQPQHFGDGTRLSIL.

This clone came up a few times. The rearrangement joins TRBV19 to TRBJ1-2; 8 bases align to TRBD1. Germline V gene sequence: CDR1 LNHDA, CDR2 SQIVND (reference sequence). CDR3 length: 13 residues. With 5 bases clipped from V and 8 bases from J, the junction kept 7 bases outside the gene matches. Here the CDR3 reads CASSLDRVGGYTF. CDR3 DNA: TGTGCCAGTAGTCTGGACAGGGTGGGGGGCTACACCTTC. Full variable domain (rest looked up from reference TRBV19 and TRBJ1-2): DGGITQSPKYLFRKEGQNVTLSCEQNLNHDAMYWYRQDPGQGLRLIYYSQIVNDFQKGDIAEGYSVSREKKESFPLTVTSAQKNPTAFYLCASSLDRVGGYTFGSGTRLTVV.

This chain connects TRBV4-2 to TRBJ1-4, with a possible D match to TRBD1 (5 bases). V lost 1 base and J 5 bases, leaving 14 bases between the germline ends. The germline V gene has CDR1 LGHNA and CDR2 YNFKEQ. The CDR3 totals 16 residues. In nucleotides, the CDR3 is TGTGCCAGCAGCCAAGTGGAGGGACGGATGAATGAAAAACTGTTTTTT. Its translation: CASSQVEGRMNEKLFF.

The J gene is TRBJ2-7, the V gene TRBV18, with D possibly matching TRBD2 (5 bases). Per germline, CDR1 KGHSH and CDR2 LQKENI. The germline V and J ends were trimmed by 1 base and 1 base, with 14 bases remaining between them. The length of the CDR3 is 16 residues. The CDR3 bases are TGTGCCAGCTCACCACGAGGGCAGAAAGCTTCCTACGAGCAGTACTTC. Residues: CASSPRGQKASYEQYF.

V is TRBV7-9 and J is TRBJ2-7; D perhaps matches TRBD2 (5 bases). The CDR3 sequence is 12 residues long. V lost 5 bases to trimming and J lost 7 bases, with 12 bases between them. The germline V gene has CDR1 SEHNR and CDR2 FQNEAQ (reference sequence). Written as DNA, the CDR3 is TGTGCCAGCAGCCTGCCCCCGGGAGAGCAGTACTTC. It is translated as CASSLPPGEQYF.

The CDR3 DNA is TGTGCCAGCCCGACGGGGGGGCCGTTTGAGCAGTTCTTC. Protein product: CASPTGGPFEQFF. The chain carries TRBV5-8 and TRBJ2-1; 8 nucleotides align to TRBD2. The CDR3 runs 13 residues. V lost 7 bases and J lost 9; bases outside the gene matches: 9. Germline assignment: CDR1 SGHTS and CDR2 YDEGEE.

The gene calls are TRBV18 and TRBJ2-6, with no clear D. Trimming cost V 0 bases and J 0 bases, with 6 bases left between them. Germline values: CDR1 KGHSH, CDR2 LQKENI. This CDR3 has 16 amino acids. CDR3 in DNA: TGTGCCAGCTCACCACCGCAGTACTCTGGGGCCAACGTCCTGACTTTC. Its translation is CASSPPQYSGANVLTF. Using reference TRBV18 and TRBJ2-6 for the parts outside the CDR3, the full variable domain is NAGVMQNPRHLVRRRGQEARLRCSPMKGHSHVYWYRQLPEEGLKFMVYLQKENIIDESGMPKERFSAEFPKEGPSILRIQQVVRGDSAAYFCASSPPQYSGANVLTFGAGSRLTVL.

Written as DNA, the CDR3 is TGTGCCAGCATGGCAGGGGGTACAGATACGCAGTATTTT. This codes for CASMAGGTDTQYF. V usage is TRBV27 and J usage is TRBJ2-3, with 7 positions matching TRBD1. CDR1 is MNHEY and CDR2 is SMNVEV in the germline V gene (reference sequence). The CDR3 spans 13 residues. V lost 7 bases and J lost 3; bases outside the gene matches: 4.

This clone was picked up a small number of times. J is TRBJ2-1 and V is TRBV5-4; 13 nucleotides line up with TRBD2. V shed 3 bases and J 7 bases; nucleotides not matched to a gene: 13. Germline V gene data show CDR1 as SGHNT and CDR2 as YYREEE (reference sequence). This CDR3 has 18 residues. The CDR3, as DNA: TGTGCCAGCAGCTCCCGCAGGGGACGACTAGCGGGGGGAAATGAGCAGTTCTTC. Translated: CASSSRRGRLAGGNEQFF.

This clone occurred a few times. J is TRBJ1-2 and V is TRBV19; 7 nucleotides agree with TRBD1. V shed 4 bases, J shed 2 bases, and the junction held 4 bases outside the gene matches. Looked up from germline, CDR1 is LNHDA and CDR2 is SQIVND (reference sequence). This CDR3 has 14 amino acids. In DNA form, the CDR3 reads TGTGCCAGTAGTAGGGGACAGAACAACTATGGCTACACCTTC. Encoded protein: CASSRGQNNYGYTF.

The chain recombines TRBV28 with TRBJ2-5, with 7 bases identical to TRBD2. There are 16 residues in the CDR3. V shed 6 bases, J shed 2 bases, and the junction held 12 bases outside the gene matches. The germline CDR1 and CDR2 sequences are MDHEN and SYDVKM. CDR3 region: CASRALSGALQETQYF. CDR3 DNA: TGTGCCAGCAGGGCCCTCAGCGGGGCTCTGCAAGAGACCCAGTACTTC.

The V gene is TRBV28, the J gene TRBJ1-6, with 9 bases matching TRBD1. The CDR3 extends over 13 amino acids. Germline V gene sequence: CDR1 MDHEN, CDR2 SYDVKM. V shed 8 bases and J 10 bases; nucleotides not matched to a gene: 6. This CDR3 reads CASLGQGQSPLHF. Here the CDR3 DNA reads TGTGCCAGCCTTGGACAGGGGCAATCACCCCTCCACTTT.

The J gene is TRBJ1-1, the V gene TRBV29-1, with D possibly TRBD1 on 5 matching bases. CDR1 is SQVTM, CDR2 ANQGSEA, per germline. This CDR3 region has 11 residues. Deletions cut 7 bases from V and 5 bases from J, with 11 bases between. CDR3 in DNA: TGCAGCGCCCAAAGGGGAACTGAAGCTTTCTTT. Its protein product is CSAQRGTEAFF. The whole variable domain, filled in from reference TRBV29-1 and TRBJ1-1, reads SAVISQKPSRDICQRGTSLTIQCQVDSQVTMMFWYRQQPGQSLTLIATANQGSEATYESGFVIDKFPISRPNLTFSTLTVSNMSPEDSSIYLCSAQRGTEAFFGQGTRLTVV.

Remarks on this clone: Relative to the germline gene, one junction end is altered; a read error may explain this. The rearrangement joins TRBV28 to TRBJ2-2; 7 bases line up with TRBD1. Germline assignment: CDR1 MDHEN and CDR2 SYDVKM. The CDR3 length is 14 residues. CDR3 DNA: TGTGCCAGCGGGACAGCCACGAACACCGGTGAGCTGTTTTTT. Its protein product is CASGTATNTGELFF.

The chain combines TRBV7-2 with TRBJ2-5; 14 bases align to TRBD2. CDR1 is SGHTA, CDR2 FQGNSA, per germline. After removal of 3 bases from V and 11 bases from J, the junction contained 8 bases not matched to a gene. The CDR3 consists of 15 residues. CDR3 residues: CASSLRTGLAGEQYF. The CDR3 coding sequence is TGTGCCAGCAGCTTGAGAACGGGACTAGCGGGGGAGCAGTACTTC.

V gene TRBV10-3 combines with J gene TRBJ2-5; 7 bases are a match to TRBD1. The V segment lost 3 bases and the J segment 4 bases; nucleotides outside the gene matches: 5. The CDR3 loop spans 14 amino acids. CDR1 is ENHRY and CDR2 is SYGVKD in the germline V gene. The CDR3 region is CAISDGTAIETQYF. The CDR3 DNA follows: TGTGCCATCAGTGACGGGACAGCGATAGAGACCCAGTACTTC.

The sample holds many counts of this clone. The CDR3 DNA follows: TGCGCCAGCAGCCTCAGCGGGGGGGCCGGCACCGGGGAGCTGTTTTTT. Translating gives CASSLSGGAGTGELFF. V usage is TRBV5-1 and J usage is TRBJ2-2; 10 bases fit TRBD2. CDR1 SGHRS and CDR2 YFSETQ come from the germline V gene. Trimming removed 4 bases from V and 4 bases from J; junction bases left unmatched: 7. The CDR3 totals 16 residues.